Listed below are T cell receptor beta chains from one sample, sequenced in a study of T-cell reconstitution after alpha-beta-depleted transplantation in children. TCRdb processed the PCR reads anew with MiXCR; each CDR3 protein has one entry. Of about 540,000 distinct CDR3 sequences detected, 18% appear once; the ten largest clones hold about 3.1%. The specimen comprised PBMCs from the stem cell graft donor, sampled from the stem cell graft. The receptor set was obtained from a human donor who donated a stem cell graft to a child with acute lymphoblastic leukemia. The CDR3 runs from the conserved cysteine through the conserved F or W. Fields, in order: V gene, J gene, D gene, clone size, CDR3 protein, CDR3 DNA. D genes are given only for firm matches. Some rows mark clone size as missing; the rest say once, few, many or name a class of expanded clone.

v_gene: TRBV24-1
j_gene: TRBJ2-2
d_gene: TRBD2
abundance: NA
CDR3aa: CATSDPGLDTGELFF
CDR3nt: TGTGCCACCAGTGATCCGGGACTAGATACCGGGGAGCTGTTTTTT

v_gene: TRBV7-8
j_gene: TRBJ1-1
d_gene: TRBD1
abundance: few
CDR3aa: CASSTRTGPEAFF
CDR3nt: TGTGCCAGCAGCACGCGGACAGGGCCTGAAGCTTTCTTT

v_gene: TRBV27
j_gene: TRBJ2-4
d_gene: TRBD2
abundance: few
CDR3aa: CASSPKAGGPVAKNIQYF
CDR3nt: TGTGCCAGCAGTCCAAAAGCGGGAGGGCCAGTAGCCAAAAACATTCAGTACTTC

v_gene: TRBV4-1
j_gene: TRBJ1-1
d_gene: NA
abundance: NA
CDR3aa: CASSQDNGAYTEAFF
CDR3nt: TGCGCCAGCAGCCAAGATAATGGGGCGTACACTGAAGCTTTCTTT

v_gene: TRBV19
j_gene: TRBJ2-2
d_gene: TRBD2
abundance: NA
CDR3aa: CASSPTAGGPRELFF
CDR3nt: TGTGCCAGTAGCCCAACAGCGGGAGGGCCACGGGAGCTGTTTTTT

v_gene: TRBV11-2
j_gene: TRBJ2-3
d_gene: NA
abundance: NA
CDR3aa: CASRLKGGYTDTQYF
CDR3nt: TGTGCCAGCCGTCTAAAGGGGGGCTACACAGATACGCAGTATTTT

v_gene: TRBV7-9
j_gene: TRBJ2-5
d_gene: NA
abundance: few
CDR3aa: CASSLVVGEETQYF
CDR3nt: TGTGCCAGCAGCTTAGTTGTCGGAGAAGAGACCCAGTACTTC

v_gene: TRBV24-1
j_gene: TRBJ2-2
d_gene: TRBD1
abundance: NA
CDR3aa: CATSDPPGQGNSGELFF
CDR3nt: TGTGCCACCAGTGACCCCCCGGGACAGGGAAATAGCGGGGAGCTGTTTTTT

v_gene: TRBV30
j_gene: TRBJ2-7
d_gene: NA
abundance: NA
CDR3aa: CAWTPPGGHEQYF
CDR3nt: TGTGCCTGGACTCCCCCCGGCGGGCACGAGCAGTACTTC

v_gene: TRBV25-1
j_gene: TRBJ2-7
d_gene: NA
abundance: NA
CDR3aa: CASRGYSYEQYF
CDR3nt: TGTGCCAGCAGGGGGTATTCCTACGAGCAGTACTTC

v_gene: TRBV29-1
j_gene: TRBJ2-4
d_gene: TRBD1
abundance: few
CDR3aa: CSVLRQGAQNIQYF
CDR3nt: TGCAGCGTATTAAGACAGGGGGCCCAAAACATTCAGTACTTC

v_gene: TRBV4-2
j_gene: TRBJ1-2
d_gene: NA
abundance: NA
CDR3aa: CASTRPGGANYGYTF
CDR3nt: TGTGCCAGCACCCGTCCGGGGGGAGCTAACTATGGCTACACCTTC

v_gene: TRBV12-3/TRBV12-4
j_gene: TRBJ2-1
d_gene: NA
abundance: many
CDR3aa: CASSSAGNEQFF
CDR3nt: TGTGCCAGCAGTTCCGCAGGGAATGAGCAGTTCTTC

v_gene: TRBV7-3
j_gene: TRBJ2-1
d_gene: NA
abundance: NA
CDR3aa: CASSLIPGAGIYNEQFF
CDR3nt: TGTGCCAGCAGCCTGATTCCCGGGGCGGGAATATACAATGAGCAGTTCTTC

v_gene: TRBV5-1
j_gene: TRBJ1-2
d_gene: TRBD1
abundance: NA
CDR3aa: CASSPGTGPWEDTF
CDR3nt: TGCGCCAGCAGCCCAGGGACAGGTCCTTGGGAGGACACCTTC

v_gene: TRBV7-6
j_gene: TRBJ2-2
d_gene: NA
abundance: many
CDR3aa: CASSLRGATGELFF
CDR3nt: TGTGCCAGCAGCTTGAGGGGTGCCACCGGGGAGCTGTTTTTT

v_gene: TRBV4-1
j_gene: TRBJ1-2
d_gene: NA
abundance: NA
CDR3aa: CASSQGGGYDGYTF
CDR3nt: TGCGCCAGCAGCCAAGGGGGAGGGTATGATGGCTACACCTTC

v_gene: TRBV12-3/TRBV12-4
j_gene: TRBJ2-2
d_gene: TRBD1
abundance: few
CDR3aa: CASRTGGANTGELFF
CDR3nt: TGTGCCAGCAGGACAGGGGGCGCGAACACCGGGGAGCTGTTTTTT

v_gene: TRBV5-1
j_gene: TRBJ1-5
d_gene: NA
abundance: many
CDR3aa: CASSLGGDQPQHF
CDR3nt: TGCGCCAGCAGCTTGGGGGGGGATCAGCCCCAGCATTTT

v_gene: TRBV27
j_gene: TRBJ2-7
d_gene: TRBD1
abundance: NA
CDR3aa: CASSFGTGFYEQYF
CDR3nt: TGTGCCAGCAGTTTCGGGACAGGGTTCTACGAGCAGTACTTC

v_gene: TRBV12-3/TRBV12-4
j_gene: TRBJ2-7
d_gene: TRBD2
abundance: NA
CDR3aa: CASSHAGTSGRSYEQYF
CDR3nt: TGTGCCAGCAGTCACGCCGGGACTAGCGGGAGGTCGTACGAGCAGTACTTC

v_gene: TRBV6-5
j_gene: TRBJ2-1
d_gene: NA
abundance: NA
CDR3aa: CASSYYYNEARSYNEQFF
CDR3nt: TGTGCCAGCAGTTACTATTACAACGAGGCCCGCTCCTACAATGAGCAGTTCTTC

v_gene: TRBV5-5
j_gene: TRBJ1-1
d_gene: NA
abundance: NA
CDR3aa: CASSLETLGDTEAFF
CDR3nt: TGTGCCAGCAGCTTGGAAACGTTGGGGGACACTGAAGCTTTCTTT

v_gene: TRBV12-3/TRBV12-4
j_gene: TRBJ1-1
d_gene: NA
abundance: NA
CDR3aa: CASSFAMNTEAFF
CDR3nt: TGTGCCAGCAGTTTTGCCATGAACACTGAAGCTTTCTTT

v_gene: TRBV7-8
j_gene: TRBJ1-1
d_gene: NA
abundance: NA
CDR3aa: CASSPPWTAAYTEAFF
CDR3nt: TGTGCCAGCAGCCCCCCGTGGACAGCGGCTTACACTGAAGCTTTCTTT

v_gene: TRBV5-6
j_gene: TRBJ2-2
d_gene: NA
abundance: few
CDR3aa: CASRRTVNTGELFF
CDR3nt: TGTGCCAGCAGAAGGACAGTGAACACCGGGGAGCTGTTTTTT

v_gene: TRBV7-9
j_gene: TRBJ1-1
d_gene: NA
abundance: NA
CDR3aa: CASSPAGPATEAFF
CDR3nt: TGTGCCAGCAGCCCAGCAGGTCCTGCCACTGAAGCTTTCTTT

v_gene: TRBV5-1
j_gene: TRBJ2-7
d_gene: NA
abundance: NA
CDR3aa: CASSLAPGRGTYEQYF
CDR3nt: TGCGCCAGCAGCTTGGCCCCAGGGAGGGGGACCTACGAGCAGTACTTC

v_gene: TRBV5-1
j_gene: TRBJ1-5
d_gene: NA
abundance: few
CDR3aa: CASRMGTYSNQPQHF
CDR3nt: TGCGCCAGCAGAATGGGAACCTATAGCAATCAGCCCCAGCATTTT

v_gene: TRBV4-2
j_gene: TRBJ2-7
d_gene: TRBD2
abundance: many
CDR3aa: CASSQDQWREGVEQYF
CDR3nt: TGTGCCAGCAGCCAAGATCAATGGCGGGAGGGCGTAGAGCAGTACTTC

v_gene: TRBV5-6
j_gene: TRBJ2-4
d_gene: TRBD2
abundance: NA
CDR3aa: CASSNWVAGGVNIQYF
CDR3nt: TGTGCCAGCAGCAACTGGGTAGCGGGAGGCGTGAACATTCAGTACTTC

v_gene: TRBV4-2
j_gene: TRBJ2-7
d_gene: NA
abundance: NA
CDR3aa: CASSQLIGENYEQYF
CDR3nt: TGTGCCAGCAGCCAACTCATCGGGGAAAACTACGAGCAGTACTTC

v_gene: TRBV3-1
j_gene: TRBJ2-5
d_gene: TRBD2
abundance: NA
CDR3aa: CASSHREREAHQETQYF
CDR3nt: TGTGCCAGCAGCCATAGGGAGCGGGAGGCCCACCAAGAGACCCAGTACTTC

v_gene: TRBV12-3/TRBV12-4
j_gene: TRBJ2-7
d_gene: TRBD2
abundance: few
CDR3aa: CASRLAGVYEQYF
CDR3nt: TGTGCCAGCCGTTTGGCGGGAGTCTACGAGCAGTACTTC

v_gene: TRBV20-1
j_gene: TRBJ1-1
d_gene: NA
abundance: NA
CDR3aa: CSARESGGTEAFF
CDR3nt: TGCAGTGCTAGAGAAAGCGGGGGCACTGAAGCTTTCTTT

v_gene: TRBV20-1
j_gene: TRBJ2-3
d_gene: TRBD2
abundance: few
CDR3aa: CSLAGADTQYF
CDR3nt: TGCAGTCTTGCGGGAGCCGATACGCAGTATTTT

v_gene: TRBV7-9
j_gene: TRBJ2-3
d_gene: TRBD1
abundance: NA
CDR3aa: CASNFGTATDTQYF
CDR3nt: TGTGCCAGCAACTTCGGGACAGCTACAGATACGCAGTATTTT

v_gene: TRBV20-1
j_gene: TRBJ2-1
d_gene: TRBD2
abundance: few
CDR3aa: CSAVDTSGNYYNEQFF
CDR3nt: TGCAGTGCTGTCGATACTAGCGGGAATTATTACAATGAGCAGTTCTTC

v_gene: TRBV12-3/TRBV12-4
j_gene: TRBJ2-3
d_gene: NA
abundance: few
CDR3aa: CAVGVWDSTDTQYF
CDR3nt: TGTGCCGTCGGTGTCTGGGACAGCACAGATACGCAGTATTTT

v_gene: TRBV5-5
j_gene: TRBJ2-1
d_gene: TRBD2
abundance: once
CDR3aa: CASRHGLAGYNAQFF
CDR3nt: TGTGCCAGCAGACACGGACTAGCGGGATACAATGCGCAGTTCTTC

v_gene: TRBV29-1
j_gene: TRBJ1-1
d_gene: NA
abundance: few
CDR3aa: CSVGKLNTEAFF
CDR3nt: TGCAGCGTTGGCAAACTGAACACTGAAGCTTTCTTT

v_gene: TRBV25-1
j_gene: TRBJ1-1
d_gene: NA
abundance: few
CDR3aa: CASSEVAGLNTEAFF
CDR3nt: TGTGCCAGCAGTGAAGTAGCAGGTCTGAACACTGAAGCTTTCTTT

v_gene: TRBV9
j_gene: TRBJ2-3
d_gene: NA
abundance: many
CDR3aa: CASSVAVDSTDTQYF
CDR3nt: TGTGCCAGCAGCGTAGCAGTAGACTCCACAGATACGCAGTATTTT

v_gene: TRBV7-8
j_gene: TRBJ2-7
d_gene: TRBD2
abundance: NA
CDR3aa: CASSPGWREGPYEQYF
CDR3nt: TGTGCCAGCAGCCCCGGATGGCGGGAGGGGCCCTACGAGCAGTACTTC